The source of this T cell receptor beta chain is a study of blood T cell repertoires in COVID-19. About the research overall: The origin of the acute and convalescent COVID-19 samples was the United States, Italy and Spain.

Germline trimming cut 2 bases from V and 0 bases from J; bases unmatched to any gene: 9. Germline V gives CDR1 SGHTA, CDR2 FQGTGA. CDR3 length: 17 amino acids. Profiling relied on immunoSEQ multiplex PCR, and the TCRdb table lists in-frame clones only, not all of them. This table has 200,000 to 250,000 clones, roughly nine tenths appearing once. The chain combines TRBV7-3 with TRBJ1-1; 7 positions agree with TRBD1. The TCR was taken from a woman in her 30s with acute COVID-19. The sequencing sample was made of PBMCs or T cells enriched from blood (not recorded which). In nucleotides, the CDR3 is TGTGCCAGCAGCTTATCAGGGGGATCGGGAGTGAACACTGAAGCTTTCTTT. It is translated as CASSLSGGSGVNTEAFF.